This entry lists 8 T cell receptor beta chains sequenced from one sample in a study of shared clonotypes between healthy human individuals. Method: immunoSEQ multiplex PCR; TCRdb's copy keeps in-frame clones and lacks some. The sample includes roughly 700,000 clones, around 67% seen only once; the top ten take 1.5% to 2%. Sequenced material: memory CD4+ T cells sorted from blood. Subset meaning: CD45RA-negative fraction. The source is a woman aged 30 to 39 in good health.

For this clone: Other DNA sequences within the sample encode an identical CDR3. CDR3 nucleotide sequence: TGCGCCAGCAGCTTGGTTGTGGGCGAGAATGAGCAGTTCTTC. Amino acids: CASSLVVGENEQFF. The chain employs TRBV5-1 and TRBJ2-1; D remains unclear. Germline V gives CDR1 SGHRS, CDR2 YFSETQ. The CDR3 consists of 14 residues. The V end lost 0 bases, the J end lost 7 bases, and 11 bases lay between the germline ends.

The J gene is TRBJ2-2, the V gene TRBV2, with 7 bases fitting TRBD2. This CDR3 spans 16 amino acids. Germline trimming cut 3 bases from V and 4 bases from J; bases unmatched to any gene: 8. Germline V gene sequence: CDR1 SNHLY, CDR2 FYNNEI. The CDR3 DNA follows: TGTGCCAGCAGTGACGGACTAGAGGCCATCACCGGGGAGCTGTTTTTT. It specifies CASSDGLEAITGELFF.

This clone was recorded at least ten times. The chain links TRBV11-1 to TRBJ2-2; D remains ambiguous. V lost 1 base to trimming and J lost 6 bases, with 15 bases between them. Germline V gene data show CDR1 as SGHAT and CDR2 as FQDESV (reference sequence). The CDR3 extends over 16 amino acids. CDR3 loop: CASSLVGSISPGELFF. The CDR3, as DNA: TGTGCCAGCAGCTTAGTAGGCTCTATTAGCCCCGGGGAGCTGTTTTTT.

DNA of the CDR3: TGTGCTCTAGCGGGGGGCTTTACGAACACCGGGGAGCTGTTTTTT. Encoded protein: CALAGGFTNTGELFF. This chain joins TRBV30 and TRBJ2-2; 11 bases match TRBD2. The CDR3 has 15 amino acids. In germline, CDR1 is GTSNPN, CDR2 SVGIG (reference sequence).

The V call is TRBV11-2, the J call TRBJ1-1; no clear D. The CDR3 covers 12 residues. Trimming pared 5 bases from V and 8 bases from J, leaving 12 bases between. The germline CDR1 and CDR2 sequences are SGHAT and FQNNGV. This chain's CDR3 is CASSGTRWEAFF. Written as DNA, the CDR3 is TGTGCCAGCAGCGGCACAAGATGGGAAGCTTTCTTT.

The chain employs TRBV7-8 and TRBJ2-2; D is ambiguous. Trimming removed 5 bases at V and 3 bases at J, with 10 bases between. From germline, CDR1 is SGHVS and CDR2 FQNEAQ. The length of the CDR3 is 14 residues. The CDR3 reads CASSLKQYTGELFF. CDR3 nucleotide sequence: TGTGCCAGCAGCCTCAAACAGTACACCGGGGAGCTGTTTTTT.

This clone has more than one count but fewer than ten. The CDR3 DNA is TGTGCCAGCAGTTATGAGAGGGATAGCAATCAGCCCCAGCATTTT. This encodes CASSYERDSNQPQHF. The chain joins TRBV6-5 to TRBJ1-5; D not resolved. Trimming left V 3 bases short and J 0 bases short, with 9 bases between. Germline V gene data show CDR1 as MNHEY and CDR2 as SVGAGI. The length of the CDR3 is 15 residues.

A word on this clone: A much larger clone is a single base away; this may be a read error. The sample carries other DNA sequences with the same CDR3. The chain recombines TRBV11-2 with TRBJ2-3; maybe TRBD2 (5 bases). The ends were cut back, 5 bases at V and 0 bases at J, with 12 bases in the middle. There are 15 residues in the CDR3. CDR1 and CDR2 (germline): SGHAT, FQNNGV. CDR3 sequence (DNA): TGTGCCAGCAGCCCCGACTATCTAAGCACAGATACGCAGTATTTT. Amino acids: CASSPDYLSTDTQYF.